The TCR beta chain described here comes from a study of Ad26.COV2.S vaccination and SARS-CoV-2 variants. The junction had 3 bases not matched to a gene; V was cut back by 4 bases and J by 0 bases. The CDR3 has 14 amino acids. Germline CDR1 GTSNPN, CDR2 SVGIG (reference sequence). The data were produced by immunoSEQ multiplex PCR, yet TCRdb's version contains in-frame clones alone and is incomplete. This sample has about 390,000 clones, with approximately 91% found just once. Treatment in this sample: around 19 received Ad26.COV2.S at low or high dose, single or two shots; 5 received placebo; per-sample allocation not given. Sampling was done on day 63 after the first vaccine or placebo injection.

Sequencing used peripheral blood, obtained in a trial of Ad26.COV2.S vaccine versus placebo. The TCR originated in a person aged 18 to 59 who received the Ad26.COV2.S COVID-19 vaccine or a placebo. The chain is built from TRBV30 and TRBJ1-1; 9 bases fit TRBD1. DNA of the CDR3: TGTGCCTGGAATACAGGGGGCATGAACACTGAAGCTTTCTTT. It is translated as CAWNTGGMNTEAFF.